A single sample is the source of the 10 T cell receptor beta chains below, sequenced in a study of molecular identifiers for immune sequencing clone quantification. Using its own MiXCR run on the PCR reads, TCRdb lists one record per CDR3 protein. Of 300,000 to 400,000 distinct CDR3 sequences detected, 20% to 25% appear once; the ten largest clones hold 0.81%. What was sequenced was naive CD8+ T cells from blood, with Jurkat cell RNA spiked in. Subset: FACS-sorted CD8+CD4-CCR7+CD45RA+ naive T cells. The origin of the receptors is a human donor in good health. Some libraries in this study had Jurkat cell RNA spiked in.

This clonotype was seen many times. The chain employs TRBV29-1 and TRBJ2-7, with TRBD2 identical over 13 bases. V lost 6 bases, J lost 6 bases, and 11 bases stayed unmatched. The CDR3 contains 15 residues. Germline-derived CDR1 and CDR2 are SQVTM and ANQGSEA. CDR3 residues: CSVGEGLAGIGEQYF. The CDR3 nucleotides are TGCAGCGTGGGCGAGGGACTAGCGGGGATTGGCGAGCAGTACTTC.

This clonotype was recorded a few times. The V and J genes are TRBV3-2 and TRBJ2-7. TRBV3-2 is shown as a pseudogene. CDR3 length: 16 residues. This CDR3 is CASSQDLGGFPYEQYF. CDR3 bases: TGTGCCAGCAGCCAAGATCTCGGAGGGTTCCCCTACGAGCAGTACTTC.

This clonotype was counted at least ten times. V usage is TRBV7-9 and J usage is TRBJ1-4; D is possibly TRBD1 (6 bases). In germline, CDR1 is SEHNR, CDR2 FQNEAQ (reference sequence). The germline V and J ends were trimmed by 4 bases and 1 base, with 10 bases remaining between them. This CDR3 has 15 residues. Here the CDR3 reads CASSSKGGTNEKLFF. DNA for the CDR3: TGTGCCAGCAGCTCCAAGGGGGGAACTAATGAAAAACTGTTTTTT.

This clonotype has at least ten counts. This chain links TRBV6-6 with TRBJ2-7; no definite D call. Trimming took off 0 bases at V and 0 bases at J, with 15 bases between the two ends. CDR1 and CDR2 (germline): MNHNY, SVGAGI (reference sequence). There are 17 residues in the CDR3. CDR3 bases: TGTGCCAGCAGTTACTCGAGTACGGATTATAGCTCCTACGAGCAGTACTTC. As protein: CASSYSSTDYSSYEQYF.

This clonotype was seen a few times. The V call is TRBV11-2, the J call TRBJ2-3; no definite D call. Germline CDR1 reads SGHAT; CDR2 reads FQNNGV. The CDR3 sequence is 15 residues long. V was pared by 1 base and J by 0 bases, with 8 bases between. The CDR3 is CASSLAVVSTDTQYF. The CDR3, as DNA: TGTGCCAGCAGCTTAGCGGTGGTAAGCACAGATACGCAGTATTTT.

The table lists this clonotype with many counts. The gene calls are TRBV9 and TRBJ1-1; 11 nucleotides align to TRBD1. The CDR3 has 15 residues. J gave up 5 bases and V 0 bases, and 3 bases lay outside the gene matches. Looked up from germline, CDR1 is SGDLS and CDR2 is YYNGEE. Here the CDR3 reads CASSVEGTGGTEAFF. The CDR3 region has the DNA TGTGCCAGCAGCGTAGAAGGGACAGGGGGGACTGAAGCTTTCTTT.

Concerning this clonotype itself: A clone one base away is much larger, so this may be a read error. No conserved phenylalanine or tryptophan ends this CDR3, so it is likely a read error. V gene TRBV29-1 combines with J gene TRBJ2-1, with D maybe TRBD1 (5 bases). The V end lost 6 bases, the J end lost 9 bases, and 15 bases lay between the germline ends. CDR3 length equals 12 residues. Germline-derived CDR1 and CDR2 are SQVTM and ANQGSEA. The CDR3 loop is CSVVLSGPEQFS. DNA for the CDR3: TGCAGCGTCGTCCTTTCAGGGCCTGAGCAGTTCTCC.

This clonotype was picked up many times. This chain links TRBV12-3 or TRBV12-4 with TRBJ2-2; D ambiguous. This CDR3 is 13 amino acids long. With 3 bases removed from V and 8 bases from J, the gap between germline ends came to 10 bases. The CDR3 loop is CASSFILQGELFF. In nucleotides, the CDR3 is TGTGCCAGCAGTTTCATACTTCAGGGGGAGCTGTTTTTT.

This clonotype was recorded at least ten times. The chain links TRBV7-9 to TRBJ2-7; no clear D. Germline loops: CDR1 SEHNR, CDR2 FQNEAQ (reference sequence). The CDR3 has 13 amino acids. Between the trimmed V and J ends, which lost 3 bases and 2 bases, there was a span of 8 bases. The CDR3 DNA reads TGTGCCAGCAGCTTCTACAGTACCTACGAGCAGTACTTC. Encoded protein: CASSFYSTYEQYF.

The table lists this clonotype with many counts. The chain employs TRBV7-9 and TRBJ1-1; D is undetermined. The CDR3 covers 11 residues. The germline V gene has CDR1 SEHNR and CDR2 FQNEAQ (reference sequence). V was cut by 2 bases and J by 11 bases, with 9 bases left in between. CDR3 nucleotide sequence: TGTGCCAGCAGCTTAACCCCCGGGGCTTTCTTT. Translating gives CASSLTPGAFF. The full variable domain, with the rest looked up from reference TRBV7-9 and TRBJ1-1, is DTGVSQNPRHKITKRGQNVTFRCDPISEHNRLYWYRQTLGQGPEFLTYFQNEAQLEKSRLLSDRFSAERPKGSFSTLEIQRTEQGDSAMYLCASSLTPGAFFGQGTRLTVV.